This is a list of T cell receptor beta chains from one sample in a study of blood T cell repertoires in COVID-19. Sequencing was performed with immunoSEQ multiplex PCR; in TCRdb, only in-frame clones are kept and a portion is missing. The table shows 250,000 to 300,000 clones, with approximately 80% occurring only once. The sequenced material came from peripheral blood. The receptors shown here come from a woman between 55 and 75 years old with active or convalescent COVID-19. Both conserved end residues are part of each CDR3. The D gene is left open where the match is weak. Clone size is stated in some rows and not others, as once, few, many or a class when expanded.

CDR3 protein: CASSLALAGASTQYF; CDR3 DNA: TGTGCCAGCAGCTTAGCCTTAGCGGGGGCAAGTACGCAGTATTTT; clone size: NA; D gene: TRBD2; J gene: TRBJ2-3; V gene: TRBV7-2
CDR3 protein: CASSQDPGGLVLGAEAFF; CDR3 DNA: TGCGCCAGCAGCCAAGATCCTGGCGGGTTGGTTTTGGGTGCTGAAGCTTTCTTT; clone size: NA; D gene: NA; J gene: TRBJ1-1; V gene: TRBV4-1
CDR3 protein: CASRPLAEIHNEQFF; CDR3 DNA: TGTGCCAGCAGGCCCCTAGCGGAAATCCACAATGAGCAGTTCTTC; clone size: few; D gene: TRBD2; J gene: TRBJ2-1; V gene: TRBV7-3
CDR3 protein: CASSSQGARETQYF; CDR3 DNA: TGTGCCAGCAGCTCACAGGGGGCTAGGGAGACCCAGTACTTC; clone size: NA; D gene: TRBD1; J gene: TRBJ2-5; V gene: TRBV11-2
CDR3 protein: CAWSPRGAYNEQFF; CDR3 DNA: TGTGCCTGGAGTCCGCGGGGTGCTTACAATGAGCAGTTCTTC; clone size: NA; D gene: NA; J gene: TRBJ2-1; V gene: TRBV30
CDR3 protein: CASSTDRNGVAKNIQYF; CDR3 DNA: TGTGCCAGCAGCACGGACAGGAATGGGGTTGCCAAAAACATTCAGTACTTC; clone size: NA; D gene: TRBD1; J gene: TRBJ2-4; V gene: TRBV2
CDR3 protein: CASSVFSGGYTDTQYF; CDR3 DNA: TGTGCCAGCAGCGTATTTAGCGGGGGGTACACAGATACGCAGTATTTT; clone size: NA; D gene: TRBD2; J gene: TRBJ2-3; V gene: TRBV9
CDR3 protein: CASSSNSGGPRGTQYF; CDR3 DNA: TGTGCCAGCAGCTCCAATAGCGGGGGGCCCCGTGGGACGCAGTATTTT; clone size: NA; D gene: TRBD2; J gene: TRBJ2-3; V gene: TRBV7-9
CDR3 protein: CASSSAGTGTNEQFF; CDR3 DNA: TGCGCCAGCAGCTCGGCCGGGACAGGGACCAATGAGCAGTTCTTC; clone size: few; D gene: TRBD1; J gene: TRBJ2-1; V gene: TRBV5-1
CDR3 protein: CASSHIGGAISYNEQFF; CDR3 DNA: TGCGCCAGCAGCCACATCGGGGGGGCCATCTCCTACAATGAGCAGTTCTTC; clone size: once; D gene: TRBD2; J gene: TRBJ2-1; V gene: TRBV4-1
CDR3 protein: CASSQDLGLAGGRDTQYF; CDR3 DNA: TGTGCCAGCAGCCAAGATCTTGGACTAGCGGGGGGGCGGGATACGCAGTATTTT; clone size: NA; D gene: TRBD2; J gene: TRBJ2-3; V gene: TRBV3-1/TRBV3-2
CDR3 protein: CASSRFEGDNYGYTF; CDR3 DNA: TGTGCCAGCAGCCGGTTCGAGGGGGATAACTATGGCTACACCTTC; clone size: NA; D gene: NA; J gene: TRBJ1-2; V gene: TRBV4-2
CDR3 protein: CAWSEEGAMSGYTF; CDR3 DNA: TGTGCCTGGAGTGAGGAAGGGGCGATGTCTGGCTACACCTTC; clone size: NA; D gene: NA; J gene: TRBJ1-2; V gene: TRBV30
CDR3 protein: CASSIREQGSPLHF; CDR3 DNA: TGTGCCAGTAGTATCCGGGAACAAGGGTCACCCCTCCACTTT; clone size: NA; D gene: NA; J gene: TRBJ1-6; V gene: TRBV19
CDR3 protein: CASSDPMWIGAYNEQFF; CDR3 DNA: TGTGCCAGCAGTGACCCCATGTGGATCGGAGCCTACAATGAGCAGTTCTTC; clone size: NA; D gene: NA; J gene: TRBJ2-1; V gene: TRBV6-4
CDR3 protein: CAWSVHRNTIYF; CDR3 DNA: TGTGCCTGGAGTGTACACAGAAACACCATATATTTT; clone size: few; D gene: NA; J gene: TRBJ1-3; V gene: TRBV30
CDR3 protein: CASSLDRGRTGELFF; CDR3 DNA: TGTGCCAGCAGCCTGGACAGGGGGCGCACCGGGGAGCTGTTTTTT; clone size: NA; D gene: TRBD1; J gene: TRBJ2-2; V gene: TRBV7-3
CDR3 protein: CASSLAARVDTGELFF; CDR3 DNA: TGTGCCAGCAGCTTAGCCGCCAGGGTGGACACCGGGGAGCTGTTTTTT; clone size: once; D gene: NA; J gene: TRBJ2-2; V gene: TRBV7-2
CDR3 protein: CASSPLTGIYGYTF; CDR3 DNA: TGTGCCAGCAGCCCCCTGACAGGGATCTATGGCTACACCTTC; clone size: NA; D gene: TRBD1; J gene: TRBJ1-2; V gene: TRBV13
CDR3 protein: CASSRGQGASAKNIQYF; CDR3 DNA: TGTGCCAGCAGCCGAGGACAGGGGGCGTCAGCCAAAAACATTCAGTACTTC; clone size: NA; D gene: TRBD1; J gene: TRBJ2-4; V gene: TRBV3-1/TRBV3-2
CDR3 protein: CASSAASGGATDTQYF; CDR3 DNA: TGTGCCAGCAGCGCAGCTAGCGGGGGGGCAACAGATACGCAGTATTTT; clone size: NA; D gene: TRBD2; J gene: TRBJ2-3; V gene: TRBV7-3
CDR3 protein: CASSRQGNQPQHF; CDR3 DNA: TGTGCCAGTTCCAGACAGGGCAATCAGCCCCAGCATTTT; clone size: NA; D gene: NA; J gene: TRBJ1-5; V gene: TRBV19
CDR3 protein: CASSVMEKGAYGYTF; CDR3 DNA: TGTGCCAGCAGTGTAATGGAGAAAGGGGCCTATGGCTACACCTTC; clone size: NA; D gene: NA; J gene: TRBJ1-2; V gene: TRBV2
CDR3 protein: CASSRQGRTNEQFF; CDR3 DNA: TGTGCCAGCAGTAGACAGGGTAGAACGAATGAGCAGTTCTTC; clone size: NA; D gene: TRBD1; J gene: TRBJ2-1; V gene: TRBV28
CDR3 protein: CASSGERAWQETQYF; CDR3 DNA: TGTGCCAGCAGCGGTGAGAGGGCGTGGCAAGAGACCCAGTACTTC; clone size: NA; D gene: NA; J gene: TRBJ2-5; V gene: TRBV5-6
CDR3 protein: CASSSQGGQAQHF; CDR3 DNA: TGTGCCAGCAGTTCGCAGGGAGGGCAGGCCCAGCATTTT; clone size: NA; D gene: NA; J gene: TRBJ1-5; V gene: TRBV12-3/TRBV12-4
CDR3 protein: CASSALTEDILTEQFF; CDR3 DNA: TGTGCCAGCAGCGCACTGACAGAAGATATTCTTACTGAGCAGTTCTTC; clone size: NA; D gene: NA; J gene: TRBJ2-1; V gene: TRBV9
CDR3 protein: CASSQSTGGGTTNEKLFF; CDR3 DNA: TGTGCCAGCAGCCAATCAACAGGGGGCGGCACAACTAATGAAAAACTGTTTTTT; clone size: few; D gene: TRBD1; J gene: TRBJ1-4; V gene: TRBV3-1/TRBV3-2
CDR3 protein: CASSLDTRSAGELFF; CDR3 DNA: TGTGCCAGCAGCTTAGATACTCGCTCTGCCGGGGAGCTGTTTTTT; clone size: NA; D gene: NA; J gene: TRBJ2-2; V gene: TRBV5-4
CDR3 protein: CASSSTGHQPQHF; CDR3 DNA: TGTGCCAGCAGCTCGACAGGGCATCAGCCCCAGCATTTT; clone size: NA; D gene: TRBD1; J gene: TRBJ1-5; V gene: TRBV5-6
CDR3 protein: CASSHGGNTEAFF; CDR3 DNA: TGTGCCAGCTCACACGGGGGGAACACTGAAGCTTTCTTT; clone size: NA; D gene: NA; J gene: TRBJ1-1; V gene: TRBV18
CDR3 protein: CASSLSRGLGTEAFF; CDR3 DNA: TGTGCCAGCAGCTTGAGCAGGGGGTTGGGCACTGAAGCTTTCTTT; clone size: NA; D gene: TRBD1; J gene: TRBJ1-1; V gene: TRBV5-4
CDR3 protein: CASSTGQRANYGYTF; CDR3 DNA: TGTGCCAGCAGCACCGGACAGAGAGCTAACTATGGCTACACCTTC; clone size: once; D gene: NA; J gene: TRBJ1-2; V gene: TRBV6-2/TRBV6-3
CDR3 protein: CASSLGSGGAGETQYF; CDR3 DNA: TGTGCCAGCAGTTTAGGTAGCGGGGGGGCGGGAGAGACCCAGTACTTC; clone size: NA; D gene: TRBD2; J gene: TRBJ2-5; V gene: TRBV27
CDR3 protein: CAWTGGRTGGTDTQYF; CDR3 DNA: TGTGCCTGGACCGGAGGGAGGACAGGGGGTACAGATACGCAGTATTTT; clone size: NA; D gene: TRBD1; J gene: TRBJ2-3; V gene: TRBV30
CDR3 protein: CASRTGVSSGNTIYF; CDR3 DNA: TGTGCCAGCAGAACAGGGGTGAGCTCTGGAAACACCATATATTTT; clone size: NA; D gene: TRBD1; J gene: TRBJ1-3; V gene: TRBV2
CDR3 protein: CASSHGLSNEQFF; CDR3 DNA: TGTGCCAGCAGCCACGGACTGAGCAATGAGCAGTTCTTC; clone size: few; D gene: NA; J gene: TRBJ2-1; V gene: TRBV16
CDR3 protein: CASSFRRGNTEAFF; CDR3 DNA: TGTGCCAGCAGTTTCCGACGAGGGAACACTGAAGCTTTCTTT; clone size: NA; D gene: NA; J gene: TRBJ1-1; V gene: TRBV6-5
CDR3 protein: CASSPGGYSGNTIYF; CDR3 DNA: TGTGCCAGCAGCCCCGGGGGTTACTCTGGAAACACCATATATTTT; clone size: few; D gene: NA; J gene: TRBJ1-3; V gene: TRBV9
CDR3 protein: CASSLAYSGGAYEQFF; CDR3 DNA: TGCGCCAGCAGCTTGGCCTATAGCGGGGGGGCCTATGAGCAGTTCTTC; clone size: NA; D gene: TRBD2; J gene: TRBJ2-1; V gene: TRBV5-1
CDR3 protein: CASSLHGAAGELFF; CDR3 DNA: TGTGCCAGCAGCTTACATGGGGCCGCCGGGGAGCTGTTTTTT; clone size: once; D gene: NA; J gene: TRBJ2-2; V gene: TRBV7-2
CDR3 protein: CASSITGLGYEQYF; CDR3 DNA: TGTGCCAGTAGTATAACAGGCCTAGGCTACGAGCAGTACTTC; clone size: once; D gene: NA; J gene: TRBJ2-7; V gene: TRBV19
CDR3 protein: CSVEHRGNTEAFF; CDR3 DNA: TGCAGCGTTGAACATAGGGGGAACACTGAAGCTTTCTTT; clone size: NA; D gene: NA; J gene: TRBJ1-1; V gene: TRBV29-1